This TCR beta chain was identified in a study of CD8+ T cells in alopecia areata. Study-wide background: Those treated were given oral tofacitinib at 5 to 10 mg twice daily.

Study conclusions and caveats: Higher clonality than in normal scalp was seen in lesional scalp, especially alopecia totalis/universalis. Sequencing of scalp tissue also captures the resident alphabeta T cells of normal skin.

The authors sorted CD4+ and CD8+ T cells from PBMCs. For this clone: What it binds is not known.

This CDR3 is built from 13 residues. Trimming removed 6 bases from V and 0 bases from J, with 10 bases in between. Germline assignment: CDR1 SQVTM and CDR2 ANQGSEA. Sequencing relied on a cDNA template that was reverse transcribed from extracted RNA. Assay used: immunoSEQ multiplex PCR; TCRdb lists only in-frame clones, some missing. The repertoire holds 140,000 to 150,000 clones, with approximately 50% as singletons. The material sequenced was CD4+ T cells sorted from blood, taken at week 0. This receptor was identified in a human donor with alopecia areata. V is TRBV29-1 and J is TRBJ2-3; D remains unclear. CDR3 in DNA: TGCAGCGTAGCCCCACGAAGCACAGATACGCAGTATTTT. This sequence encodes CSVAPRSTDTQYF.